The clone carrying this TCR beta chain has at least ten counts. Its antigen remains unidentified. This specimen belongs to a study of T cells in Graves' hyperthyroidism and ophthalmopathy. Germline V gives CDR1 MNHEY, CDR2 SMNVEV (reference sequence). V was pared by 8 bases and J by 0 bases, with 4 bases of the junction left unmatched. The CDR3 spans 13 residues. The TCR beta CDR3 regions underwent amplification using RNA transcripts as the source. Using the HTBI primer set, a first-round RT-PCR was run on the TCR CDR3. TCRdb redid the calling of the multiplex PCR reads with MiXCR, one entry per CDR3 protein. Of around 620,000 distinct CDR3 sequences listed, 13% to 15% are singletons. Study-wide results and limits: Blood shared most expanded thyroid clonotypes above 0.001.

Sequenced material: blood. This receptor was taken from a woman aged 18-29 years with Graves' ophthalmopathy. This rearrangement joins TRBV27 to TRBJ2-7; 7 bases fit TRBD2. CDR3 DNA sequence: TGTGCCAGCGGGGAGGGTGCCTCCTACGAGCAGTACTTC. This translates into CASGEGASYEQYF.